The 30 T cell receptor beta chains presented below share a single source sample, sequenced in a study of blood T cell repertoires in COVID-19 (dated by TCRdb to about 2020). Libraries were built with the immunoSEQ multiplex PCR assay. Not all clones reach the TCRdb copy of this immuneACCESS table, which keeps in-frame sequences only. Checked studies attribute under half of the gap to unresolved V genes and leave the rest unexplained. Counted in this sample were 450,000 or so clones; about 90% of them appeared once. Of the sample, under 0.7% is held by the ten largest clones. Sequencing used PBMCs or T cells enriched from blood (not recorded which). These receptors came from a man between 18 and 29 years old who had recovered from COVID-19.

The CDR3 bases are TGTGCCAGTGGCGACAGGGTGTCCTACAATGAGCAGTTCTTC. Translating gives CASGDRVSYNEQFF. The rearrangement links TRBV2 to TRBJ2-1, with TRBD1 matching over 7 bases. The V segment lost 9 bases and the J segment 1 base; nucleotides outside the gene matches: 6. The CDR3 sequence is 14 residues long. Germline loops: CDR1 SNHLY, CDR2 FYNNEI.

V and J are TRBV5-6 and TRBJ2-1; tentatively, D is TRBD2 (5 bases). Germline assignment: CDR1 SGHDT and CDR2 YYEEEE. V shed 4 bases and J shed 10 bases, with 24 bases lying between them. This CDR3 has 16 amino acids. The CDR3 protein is CASSRRGSGLVLEQFF. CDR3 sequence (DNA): TGTGCCAGCAGCCGCCGTGGGAGTGGTTTGGTTCTGGAGCAGTTCTTC.

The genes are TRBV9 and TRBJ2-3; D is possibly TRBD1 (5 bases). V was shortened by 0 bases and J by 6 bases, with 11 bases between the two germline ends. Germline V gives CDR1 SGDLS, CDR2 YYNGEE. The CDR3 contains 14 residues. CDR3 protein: CASSVGGTGDTQYF. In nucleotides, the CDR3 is TGTGCCAGCAGCGTAGGGGGCACCGGGGATACGCAGTATTTT.

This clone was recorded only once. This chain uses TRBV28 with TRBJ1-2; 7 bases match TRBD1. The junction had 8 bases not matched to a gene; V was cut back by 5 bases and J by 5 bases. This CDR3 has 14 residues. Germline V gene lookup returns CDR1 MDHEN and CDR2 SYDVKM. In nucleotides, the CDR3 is TGTGCCAGCAGTCCCGGAGGCAGGGGGTATGGCTACACCTTC. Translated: CASSPGGRGYGYTF.

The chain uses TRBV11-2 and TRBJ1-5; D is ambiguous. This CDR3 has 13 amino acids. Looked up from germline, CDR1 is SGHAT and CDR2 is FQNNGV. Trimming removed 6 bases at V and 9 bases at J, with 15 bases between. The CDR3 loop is CASSNDHGRPQHF. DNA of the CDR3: TGTGCCAGCAGTAACGACCACGGGAGGCCCCAGCATTTT.

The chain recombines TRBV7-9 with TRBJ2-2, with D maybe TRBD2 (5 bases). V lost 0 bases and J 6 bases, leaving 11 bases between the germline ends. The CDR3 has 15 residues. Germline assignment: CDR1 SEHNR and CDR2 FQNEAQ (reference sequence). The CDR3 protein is CASSLAGVEAGELFF. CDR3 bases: TGTGCCAGCAGCTTAGCGGGAGTTGAGGCCGGGGAGCTGTTTTTT.

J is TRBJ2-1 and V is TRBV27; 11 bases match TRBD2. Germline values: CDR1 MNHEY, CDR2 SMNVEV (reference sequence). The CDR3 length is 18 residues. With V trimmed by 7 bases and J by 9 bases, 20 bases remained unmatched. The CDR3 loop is CASTVRGGTSGSVGEQFF. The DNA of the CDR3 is TGTGCCAGCACTGTTAGGGGTGGCACTAGCGGGAGCGTTGGTGAGCAGTTCTTC.

CDR3 residues: CASSSGTGRGYTF. The DNA for the CDR3 is TGCGCCAGCAGCTCCGGGACAGGACGCGGCTACACCTTC. This chain connects TRBV5-1 to TRBJ1-2, with 8 bases matching TRBD1. Germline CDR1 is SGHRS and CDR2 is YFSETQ. Losses at the gene ends were 3 bases for V and 8 bases for J; bases not matched to a gene: 6. This CDR3 is built from 13 residues.

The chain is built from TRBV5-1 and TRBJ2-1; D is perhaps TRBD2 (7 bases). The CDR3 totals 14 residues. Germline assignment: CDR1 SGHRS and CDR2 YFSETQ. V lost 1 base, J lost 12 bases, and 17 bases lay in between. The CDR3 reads CASSLSWGRETQFF. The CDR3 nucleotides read TGCGCCAGCAGCTTGTCCTGGGGGCGGGAGACGCAGTTCTTC.

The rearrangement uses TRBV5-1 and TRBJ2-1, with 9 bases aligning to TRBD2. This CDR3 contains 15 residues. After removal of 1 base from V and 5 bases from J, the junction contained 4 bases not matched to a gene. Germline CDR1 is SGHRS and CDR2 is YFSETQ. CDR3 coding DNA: TGCGCCAGCAGCTTGTTAGCGGGAGTGAACAATGAGCAGTTCTTC. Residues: CASSLLAGVNNEQFF.

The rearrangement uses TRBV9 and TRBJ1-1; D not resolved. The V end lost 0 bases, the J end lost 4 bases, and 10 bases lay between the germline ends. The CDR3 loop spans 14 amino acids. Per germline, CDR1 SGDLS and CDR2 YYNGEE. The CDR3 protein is CASSVGVGVTEAFF. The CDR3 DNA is TGTGCCAGCAGCGTAGGCGTCGGAGTCACTGAAGCTTTCTTT.

The CDR3 DNA follows: TGCGCCAGCAGCTCAATGGGACAGGGGGTAAACTCACCCCTCCACTTT. It yields the protein CASSSMGQGVNSPLHF. V gene TRBV5-1 combines with J gene TRBJ1-6; 11 nucleotides match TRBD1. CDR3 length: 16 amino acids. J gave up 10 bases and V 3 bases, and 9 bases lay outside the gene matches. The germline gives CDR1 SGHRS, CDR2 YFSETQ.

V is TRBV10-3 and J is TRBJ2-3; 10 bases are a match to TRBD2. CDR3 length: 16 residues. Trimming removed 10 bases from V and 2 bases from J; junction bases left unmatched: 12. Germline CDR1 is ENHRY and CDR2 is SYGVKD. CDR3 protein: CATSIHTSGDTDTQYF. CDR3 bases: TGTGCCACATCTATTCATACTAGCGGGGACACAGATACGCAGTATTTT.

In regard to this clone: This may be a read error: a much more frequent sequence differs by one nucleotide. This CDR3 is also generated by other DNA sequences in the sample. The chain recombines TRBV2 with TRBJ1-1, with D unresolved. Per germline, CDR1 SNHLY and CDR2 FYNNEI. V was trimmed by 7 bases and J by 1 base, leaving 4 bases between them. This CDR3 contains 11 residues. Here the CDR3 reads CASTGNTEAFF. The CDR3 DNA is TGTGCCAGCACAGGGAACACTGAAGCTTTCTTT.

The CDR3 DNA reads as TGTGCCAGCAGTGAACTAAGCATGTCAGAGACCCAGTACTTC. Translated: CASSELSMSETQYF. The rearrangement links TRBV6-1 to TRBJ2-5; no clear D. The ends were cut back, 2 bases at V and 4 bases at J, with 11 bases in the middle. This CDR3 region has 14 residues. The germline V gene has CDR1 MNHNS and CDR2 SASEGT.

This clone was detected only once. The CDR3 sequence: CASSQGGTGYRTDTQYF. CDR3 DNA: TGCGCCAGCAGCCAAGGCGGAACAGGGTATCGCACAGATACGCAGTATTTT. This rearrangement joins TRBV4-1 to TRBJ2-3, with D maybe TRBD1 (6 bases). Per germline, CDR1 MGHRA and CDR2 YSYEKL. The CDR3 sequence is 17 residues long. V was trimmed by 1 base and J by 1 base, leaving 15 bases between them.

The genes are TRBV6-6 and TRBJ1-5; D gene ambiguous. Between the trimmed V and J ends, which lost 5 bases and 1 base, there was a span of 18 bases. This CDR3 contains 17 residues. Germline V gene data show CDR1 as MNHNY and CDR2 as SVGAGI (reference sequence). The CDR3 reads CASSPSVGKLSNQPQHF. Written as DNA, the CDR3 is TGTGCCAGCAGTCCCTCGGTGGGCAAGTTGAGCAATCAGCCCCAGCATTTT.

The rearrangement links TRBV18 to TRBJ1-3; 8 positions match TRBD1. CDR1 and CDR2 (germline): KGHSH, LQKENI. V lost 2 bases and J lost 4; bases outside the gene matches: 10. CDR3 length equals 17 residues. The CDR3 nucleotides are TGTGCCAGCTCACCAGGGCGGCAGGGGGCTGCCGGAAACACCATATATTTT. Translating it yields CASSPGRQGAAGNTIYF.

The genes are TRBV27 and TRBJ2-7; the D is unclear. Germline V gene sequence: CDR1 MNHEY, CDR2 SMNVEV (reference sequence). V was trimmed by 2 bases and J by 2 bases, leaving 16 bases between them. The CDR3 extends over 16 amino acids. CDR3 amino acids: CASSLGPQQPAYEQYF. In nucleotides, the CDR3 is TGTGCCAGCAGTTTAGGCCCACAGCAACCGGCCTACGAGCAGTACTTC.

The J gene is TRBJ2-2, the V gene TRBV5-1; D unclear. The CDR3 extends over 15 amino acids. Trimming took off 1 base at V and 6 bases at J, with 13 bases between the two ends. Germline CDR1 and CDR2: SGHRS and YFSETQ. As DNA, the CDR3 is TGCGCCAGCAGCTTGAGAGCCGACTCAGCCGGGGAGCTGTTTTTT. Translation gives CASSLRADSAGELFF.

The CDR3 DNA follows: TGTGCCAGCAGCGTAGTTTTAGCGGGTCAGGAGACCCAGTACTTC. Translated: CASSVVLAGQETQYF. The J gene is TRBJ2-5, the V gene TRBV9; 7 nucleotides match TRBD2. The length of the CDR3 is 15 residues. V shed 0 bases, J shed 5 bases, and the junction held 7 bases outside the gene matches. The germline CDR1 and CDR2 sequences are SGDLS and YYNGEE.

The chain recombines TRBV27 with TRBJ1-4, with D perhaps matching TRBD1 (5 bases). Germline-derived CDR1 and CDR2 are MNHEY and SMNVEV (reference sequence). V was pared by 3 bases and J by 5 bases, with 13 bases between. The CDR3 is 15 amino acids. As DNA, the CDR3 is TGTGCCAGCAGTTTCCTCGGACGGGGGAATGAAAAACTGTTTTTT. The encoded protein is CASSFLGRGNEKLFF.

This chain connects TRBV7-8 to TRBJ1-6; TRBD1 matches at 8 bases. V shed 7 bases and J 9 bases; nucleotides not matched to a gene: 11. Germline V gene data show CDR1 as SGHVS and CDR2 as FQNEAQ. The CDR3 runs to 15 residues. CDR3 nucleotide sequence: TGTGCCAGCACCCCCTACGGACAGGGACGTTCACCCCTCCACTTT. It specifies CASTPYGQGRSPLHF.

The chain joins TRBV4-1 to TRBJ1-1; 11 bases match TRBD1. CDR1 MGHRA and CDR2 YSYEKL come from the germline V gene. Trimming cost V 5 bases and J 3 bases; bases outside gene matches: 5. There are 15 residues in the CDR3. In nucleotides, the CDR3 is TGCGCCAGCAGCGGACAGGGGGCGGATGACACTGAAGCTTTCTTT. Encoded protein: CASSGQGADDTEAFF.

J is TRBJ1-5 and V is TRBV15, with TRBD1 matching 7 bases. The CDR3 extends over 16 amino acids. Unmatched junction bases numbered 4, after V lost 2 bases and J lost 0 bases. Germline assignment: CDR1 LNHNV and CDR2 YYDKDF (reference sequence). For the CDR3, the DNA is TGTGCCACCAGCAGACTAGGGGGCCTTAGCAATCAGCCCCAGCATTTT. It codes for CATSRLGGLSNQPQHF.

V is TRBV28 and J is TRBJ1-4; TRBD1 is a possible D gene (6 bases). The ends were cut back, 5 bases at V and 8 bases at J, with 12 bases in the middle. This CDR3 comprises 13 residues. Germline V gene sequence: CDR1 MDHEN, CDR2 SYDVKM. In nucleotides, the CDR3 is TGTGCCAGCAGTCAGGGGTTGGAAGAAAAACTGTTTTTT. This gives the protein CASSQGLEEKLFF.

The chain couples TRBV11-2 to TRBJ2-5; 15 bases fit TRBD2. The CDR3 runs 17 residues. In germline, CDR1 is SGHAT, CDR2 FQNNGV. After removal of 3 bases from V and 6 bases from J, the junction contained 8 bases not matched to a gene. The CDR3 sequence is CASSFWTSGRGIKTQYF. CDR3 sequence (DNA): TGTGCCAGCAGCTTCTGGACTAGCGGGAGGGGTATAAAGACCCAGTACTTC.

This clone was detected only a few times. The CDR3 sequence is CASSTGQGHEQYF. CDR3 bases: TGTGCCAGTAGTACGGGACAGGGCCACGAGCAGTACTTC. V and J are TRBV19 and TRBJ2-7; 9 bases map to TRBD1. V lost 4 bases, J lost 5 bases, and 3 bases stayed unmatched. This CDR3 region has 13 residues. In germline, CDR1 is LNHDA, CDR2 SQIVND (reference sequence).

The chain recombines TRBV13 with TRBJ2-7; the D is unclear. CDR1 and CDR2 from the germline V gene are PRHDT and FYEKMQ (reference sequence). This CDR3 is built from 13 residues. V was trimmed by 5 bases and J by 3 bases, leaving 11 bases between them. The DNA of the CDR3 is TGTGCCAGCAGCCCTGGTCCGAGCTACGAGCAGTACTTC. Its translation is CASSPGPSYEQYF.

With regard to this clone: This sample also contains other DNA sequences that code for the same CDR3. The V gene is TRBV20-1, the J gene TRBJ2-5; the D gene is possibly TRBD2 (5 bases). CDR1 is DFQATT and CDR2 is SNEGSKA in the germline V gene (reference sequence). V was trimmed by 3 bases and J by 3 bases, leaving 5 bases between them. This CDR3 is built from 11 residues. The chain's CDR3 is CSASGEETQYF. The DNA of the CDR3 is TGCAGTGCTAGCGGGGAAGAGACCCAGTACTTC.